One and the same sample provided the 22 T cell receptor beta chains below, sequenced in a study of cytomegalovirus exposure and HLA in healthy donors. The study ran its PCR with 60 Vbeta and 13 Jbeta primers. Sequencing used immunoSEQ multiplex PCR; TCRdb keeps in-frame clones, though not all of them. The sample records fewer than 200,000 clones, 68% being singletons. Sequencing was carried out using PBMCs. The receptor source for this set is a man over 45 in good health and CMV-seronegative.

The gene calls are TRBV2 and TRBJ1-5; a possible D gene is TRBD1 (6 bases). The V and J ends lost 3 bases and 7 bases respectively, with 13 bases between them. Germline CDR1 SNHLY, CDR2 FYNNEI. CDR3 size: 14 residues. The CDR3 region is CASSEGAPHQPQHF. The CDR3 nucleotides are TGTGCCAGCAGTGAGGGGGCGCCGCACCAGCCCCAGCATTTT.

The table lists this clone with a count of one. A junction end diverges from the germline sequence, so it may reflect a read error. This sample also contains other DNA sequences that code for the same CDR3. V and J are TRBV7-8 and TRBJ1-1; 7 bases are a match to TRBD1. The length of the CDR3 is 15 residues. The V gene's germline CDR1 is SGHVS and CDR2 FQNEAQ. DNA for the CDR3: TGTGCCAGTAGCTCGACACGAGGGGGCTTGGGTGAAGCTTTCTTT. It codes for CASSSTRGGLGEAFF.

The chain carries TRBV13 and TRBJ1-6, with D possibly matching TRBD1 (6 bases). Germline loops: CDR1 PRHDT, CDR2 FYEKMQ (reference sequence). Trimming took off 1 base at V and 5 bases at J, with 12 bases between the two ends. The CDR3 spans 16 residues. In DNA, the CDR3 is TGTGCCAGCAGCTTAGCGGGCAGGGGTAATAATTCACCCCTCCACTTT. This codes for CASSLAGRGNNSPLHF.

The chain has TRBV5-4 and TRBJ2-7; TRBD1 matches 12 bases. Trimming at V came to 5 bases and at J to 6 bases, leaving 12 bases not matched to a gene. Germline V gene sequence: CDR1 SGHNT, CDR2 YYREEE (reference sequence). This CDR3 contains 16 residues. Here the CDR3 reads CASRRSGTGGLTEQYF. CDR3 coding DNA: TGTGCCAGCAGAAGGTCCGGGACAGGGGGCCTCACCGAGCAGTACTTC.

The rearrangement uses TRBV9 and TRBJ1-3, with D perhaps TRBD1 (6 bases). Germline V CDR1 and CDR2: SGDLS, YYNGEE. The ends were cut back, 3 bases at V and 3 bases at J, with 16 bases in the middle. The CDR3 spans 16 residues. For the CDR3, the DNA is TGTGCCAGCAGCGCAGCCGTTGGGGGCCGTGGAAACACCATATATTTT. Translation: CASSAAVGGRGNTIYF.

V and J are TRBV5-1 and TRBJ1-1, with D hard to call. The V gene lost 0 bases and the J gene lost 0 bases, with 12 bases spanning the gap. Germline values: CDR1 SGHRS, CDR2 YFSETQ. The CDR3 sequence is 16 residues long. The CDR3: CASSLVMLSMNTEAFF. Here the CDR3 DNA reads TGCGCCAGCAGCTTGGTGATGTTAAGCATGAACACTGAAGCTTTCTTT.

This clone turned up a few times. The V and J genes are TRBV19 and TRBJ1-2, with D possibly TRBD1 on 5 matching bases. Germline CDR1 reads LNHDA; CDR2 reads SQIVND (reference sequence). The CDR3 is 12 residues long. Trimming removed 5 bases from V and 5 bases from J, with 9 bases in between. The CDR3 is CASSQGWYGYTF. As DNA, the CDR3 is TGTGCCAGTAGTCAGGGTTGGTATGGCTACACCTTC.

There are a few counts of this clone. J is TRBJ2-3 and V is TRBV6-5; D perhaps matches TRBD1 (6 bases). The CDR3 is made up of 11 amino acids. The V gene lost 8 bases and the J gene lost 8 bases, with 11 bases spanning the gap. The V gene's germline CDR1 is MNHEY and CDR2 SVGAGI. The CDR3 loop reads CASQGSGTQYF. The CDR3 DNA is TGTGCCAGCCAGGGGAGCGGTACGCAGTATTTT.

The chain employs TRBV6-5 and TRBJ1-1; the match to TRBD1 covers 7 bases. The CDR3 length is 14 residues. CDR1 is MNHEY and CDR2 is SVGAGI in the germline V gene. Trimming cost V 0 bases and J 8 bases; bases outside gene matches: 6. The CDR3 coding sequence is TGTGCCAGCAGTTACTCGACGGGACAGCCCGAAGCTTTCTTT. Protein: CASSYSTGQPEAFF.

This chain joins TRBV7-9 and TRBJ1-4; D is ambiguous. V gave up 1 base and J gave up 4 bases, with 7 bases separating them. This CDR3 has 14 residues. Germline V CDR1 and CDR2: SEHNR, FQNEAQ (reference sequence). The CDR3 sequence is CASSLDRVNEKLFF. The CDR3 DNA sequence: TGTGCCAGCAGCTTAGACAGAGTTAATGAAAAACTGTTTTTT.

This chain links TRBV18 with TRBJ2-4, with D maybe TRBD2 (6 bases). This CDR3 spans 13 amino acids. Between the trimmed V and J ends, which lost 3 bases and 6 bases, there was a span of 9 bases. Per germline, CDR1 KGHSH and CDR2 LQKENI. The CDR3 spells CASSPPGLNIQYF. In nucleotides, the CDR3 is TGTGCCAGCTCACCCCCGGGACTAAACATTCAGTACTTC.

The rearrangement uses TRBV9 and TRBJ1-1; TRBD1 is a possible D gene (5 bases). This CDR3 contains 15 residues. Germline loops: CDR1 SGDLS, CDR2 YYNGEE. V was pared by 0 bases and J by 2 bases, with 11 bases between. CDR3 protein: CASSVVSGSNTEAFF. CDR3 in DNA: TGTGCCAGCAGCGTAGTTTCAGGGTCAAACACTGAAGCTTTCTTT.

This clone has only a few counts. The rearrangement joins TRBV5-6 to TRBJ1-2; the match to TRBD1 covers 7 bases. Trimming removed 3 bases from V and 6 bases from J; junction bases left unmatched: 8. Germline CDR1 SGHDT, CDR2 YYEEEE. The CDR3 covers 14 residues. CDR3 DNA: TGTGCCAGCAGCTCTTCGGACAGGTTCAATGGCTACACCTTC. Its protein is CASSSSDRFNGYTF.

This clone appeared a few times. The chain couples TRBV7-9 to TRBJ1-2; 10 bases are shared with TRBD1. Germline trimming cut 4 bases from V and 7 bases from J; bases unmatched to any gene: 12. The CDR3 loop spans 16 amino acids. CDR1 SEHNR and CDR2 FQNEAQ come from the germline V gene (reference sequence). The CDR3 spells CASSSPAGQGMGGYTF. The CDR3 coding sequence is TGTGCCAGCAGCTCCCCCGCGGGACAGGGGATGGGTGGCTACACCTTC.

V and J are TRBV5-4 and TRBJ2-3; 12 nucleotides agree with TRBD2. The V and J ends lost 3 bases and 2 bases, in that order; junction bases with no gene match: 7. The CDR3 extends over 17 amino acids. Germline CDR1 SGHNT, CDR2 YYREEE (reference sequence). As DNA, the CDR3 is TGTGCCAGCAGCTCCCGACTAGCGGGGGCTACCACAGATACGCAGTATTTT. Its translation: CASSSRLAGATTDTQYF.

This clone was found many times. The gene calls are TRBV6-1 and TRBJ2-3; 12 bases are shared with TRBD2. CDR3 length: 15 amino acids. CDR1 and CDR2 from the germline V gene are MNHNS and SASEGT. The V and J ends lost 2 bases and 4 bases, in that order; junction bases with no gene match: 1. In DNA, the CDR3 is TGTGCCAGCAGTGAACTAGCGGGGGGGCCAGATACGCAGTATTTT. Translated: CASSELAGGPDTQYF.

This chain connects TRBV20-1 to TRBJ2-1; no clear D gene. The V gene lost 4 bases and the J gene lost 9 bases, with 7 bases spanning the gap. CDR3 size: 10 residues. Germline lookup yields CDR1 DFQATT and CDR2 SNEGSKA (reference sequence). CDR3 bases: TGCAGTGCTATAGTAGCTGAGCAGTTCTTC. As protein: CSAIVAEQFF.

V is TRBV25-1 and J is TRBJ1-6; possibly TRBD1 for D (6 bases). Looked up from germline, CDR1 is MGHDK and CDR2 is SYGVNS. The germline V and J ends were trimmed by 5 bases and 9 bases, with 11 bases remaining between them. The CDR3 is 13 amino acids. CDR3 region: CASSRQGSSPLHF. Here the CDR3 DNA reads TGTGCCAGCAGTAGGCAGGGGAGTTCACCCCTCCACTTT.

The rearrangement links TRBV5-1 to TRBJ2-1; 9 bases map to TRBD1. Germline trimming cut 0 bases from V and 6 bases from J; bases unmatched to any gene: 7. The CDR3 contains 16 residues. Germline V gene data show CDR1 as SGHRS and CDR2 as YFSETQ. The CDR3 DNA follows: TGCGCCAGCAGCTTGGCCTCCGGGACAGGGAGCAATGAGCAGTTCTTC. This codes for CASSLASGTGSNEQFF.

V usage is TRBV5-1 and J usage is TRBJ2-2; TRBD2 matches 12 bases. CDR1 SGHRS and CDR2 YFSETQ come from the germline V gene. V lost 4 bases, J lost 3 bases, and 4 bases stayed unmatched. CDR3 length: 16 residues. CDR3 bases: TGCGCCAGCAGCCCGACTAGCGGGGGTTACACCGGGGAGCTGTTTTTT. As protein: CASSPTSGGYTGELFF.

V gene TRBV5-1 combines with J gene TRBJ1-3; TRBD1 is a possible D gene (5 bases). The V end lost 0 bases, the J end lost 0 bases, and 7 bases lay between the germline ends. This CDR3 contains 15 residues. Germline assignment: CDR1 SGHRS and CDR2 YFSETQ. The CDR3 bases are TGCGCCAGCAGCTTGGCCGACAGCTCTGGAAACACCATATATTTT. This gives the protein CASSLADSSGNTIYF.

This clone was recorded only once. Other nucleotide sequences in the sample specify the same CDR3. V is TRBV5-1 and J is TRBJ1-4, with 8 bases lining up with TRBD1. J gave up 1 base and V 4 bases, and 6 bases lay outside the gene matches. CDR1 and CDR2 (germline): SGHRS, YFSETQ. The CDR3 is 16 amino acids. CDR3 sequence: CASSQGQGGTNEKLFF. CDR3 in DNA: TGCGCCAGCAGCCAAGGACAGGGAGGAACTAATGAAAAACTGTTTTTT.